This T cell receptor (beta chain) derives from a study of cytomegalovirus exposure and HLA in healthy donors (dated by TCRdb to the late 2010s). Broadly, across the study: According to a later analysis, the 120 or so validation repertoires were produced on the same platform as the 700 or so repertoires of the first cohort. The study combined high-throughput TCR immunosequencing, statistical association of individual TCRs with disease status, and machine learning to predict cytomegalovirus infection status. The aim of the study was to test whether cataloging public T cell receptors could identify signatures of past pathogen exposure. Along with the approximately 700-subject first cohort, a separate validation cohort of some 130 different subjects was used.

As for this clone: The antigen it recognizes is unknown. Per-base quality was not reported, and no clone a single base away is much larger than it.

Libraries were constructed by the immunoSEQ multiplex PCR assay. The paper's processing steps were these. A statistical classification framework was built to diagnose cytomegalovirus status from the catalog of TCR beta chain sequences. TCRdb re-hosts the immuneACCESS table, in-frame sequences only. Its copies lack some clones; in the studies checked, an unresolved V gene accounts for under half of them, and the cause for the rest is not known. V and J calls and clone size are given by that table; D and trimming were obtained from the DNA. This sample has hundreds of thousands of clones in its table, and roughly 85% of those were observed once. Of the sample, roughly 0.75% falls within the top ten clones. Separate from the approximately 700-subject first cohort, the validation cohort of roughly 120 subjects was the group to which the donors belonged. Ends trimmed: V by 10 bases, J by 8 bases; bases unmatched to a gene: 14. CDR1 is given as MNHEY and CDR2 as SVGAGI, both from the germline V gene. The cysteine opens and the phenylalanine closes a CDR3 of 15 amino acids. Only the CDR3 portion is preserved as DNA: 45 bases, with reading frame beginning at the first base.

The research as a whole found: The authors suggested that the approach could potentially be generalized to other disease states and immunological phenotypes. In both the original and validation cohorts, the classifier was reported to diagnose cytomegalovirus status with high specificity and sensitivity. All 120 or so repertoires were used to score co-occurrence in the validation cohort in a later analysis, because that analysis had no HLA typing for the cohort. Subsequent analysis determined that TCRs grouped into clusters in the first cohort also showed a tendency toward co-occurrence across the roughly 110 validation repertoires, and 85% to 95% of cluster scores exceeded 0. The study listed over 150 TCR beta chains as associated with cytomegalovirus. In vitro tests confirmed that a few of the cytomegalovirus-associated TCR beta chains recognize cytomegalovirus antigens. Most TCR sequences were observed very rarely across donors, whereas some public TCRs were present in many individuals.

The chain couples TRBV6-5 to TRBJ2-1, with 10 junctional bases fitting TRBD1. The sequenced material came from PBMCs. The source is a woman aged 18 to 35 in good health and CMV-seronegative. DNA sequence: TGTGCCACCACCGCCGGGACAGGGGCGGGGGATGAGCAGTTCTTC. This gives the protein CATTAGTGAGDEQFF.